This TCR beta chain came from a study of OX40 agonist ivuxolimab in advanced cancers. Background on the study: Aged roughly 23 to 90 with a mean of roughly 65 years, they were around 85% male.

Study-level results: In the 0.1 to 3.0 mg/kg range, CD4+ and CD8+ blood T cells had expanded clonally by week 6. Among the least clonally expanded were partial responders at 0.1-3.0 mg/kg.

On this clone itself: Antigen specificity is unknown.

The CDR3 is made up of 15 amino acids. Germline lookup yields CDR1 MNHEY and CDR2 SMNVEV (reference sequence). V was cut by 3 bases and J by 0 bases, with 9 bases left in between. TCRdb's table, derived via immunoSEQ multiplex PCR, lists solely in-frame clones and lacks some. The repertoire consists of approximately 74,000 clones, with about 89% occurring once and the leading ten covering around 0.3%. Sequences were derived from CD4+ or CD8+ T cells sorted from blood, sampled in a trial of the OX40 agonist ivuxolimab. This chain links TRBV27 with TRBJ1-5; D is unresolved. The sequence came from an adult with an advanced solid tumor such as melanoma, head and neck, liver or kidney cancer. The DNA of the CDR3 is TGTGCCAGCAGTTTCTCGGGGAATAGCAATCAGCCCCAGCATTTT. Residues: CASSFSGNSNQPQHF.